This T cell receptor beta chain was observed in a study of response to subunit inactivated influenza vaccine. Study-wide results and limits: Authors suggested each seasonal flu vaccination may recruit only limited numbers of new T cells.

In TCRdb, the RT-PCR reads were re-called with MiXCR into one record per CDR3 protein. The table includes 250,000 to 350,000 distinct CDR3 sequences, approximately 20% detected once. Remarks on this clonotype: The antigen is not known.

This clonotype originated in a man aged 50-75 years who received an inactivated influenza vaccine. This sample comprised PBMCs from blood, obtained less than 22 months after vaccination.

CDR3 loop: CASSHGQYNEQFF. In DNA, the CDR3 is TGTGCCAGCTCACACGGACAGTACAATGAGCAGTTCTTC. The chain uses TRBV18 and TRBJ2-1, with D possibly being TRBD1 (6 bases). The CDR3 has 13 residues. The V and J ends lost 4 bases and 4 bases respectively, with 8 bases between them. The V gene's germline CDR1 is KGHSH and CDR2 LQKENI.